The source of this T cell receptor (beta chain) is a study of blood T cell repertoires in COVID-19. Study summary: Samples of COVID-19 (acute and convalescent) were obtained from the United States, Italy and Spain. The cDNA or gDNA used as material had been derived from T cells, B-cell-depleted T cells, or PBMCs.

There are 14 residues in the CDR3. In germline, CDR1 is SGHAT, CDR2 FQNNGV. After removal of 5 bases from V and 1 base from J, the junction contained 4 bases not matched to a gene. TCRdb's table, derived via immunoSEQ multiplex PCR, lists solely in-frame clones and lacks some. This sample has about 79,000 clones, with about 89% found just once. The V and J genes are TRBV11-2 and TRBJ1-1, with 7 bases aligning to TRBD1. Sequenced material: peripheral blood. This receptor was obtained from a man between 65 and 79 years old with active or convalescent COVID-19. CDR3 region: CASSRRQGNTEAFF. In nucleotides, the CDR3 is TGTGCCAGCAGCCGACGACAGGGGAACACTGAAGCTTTCTTT.